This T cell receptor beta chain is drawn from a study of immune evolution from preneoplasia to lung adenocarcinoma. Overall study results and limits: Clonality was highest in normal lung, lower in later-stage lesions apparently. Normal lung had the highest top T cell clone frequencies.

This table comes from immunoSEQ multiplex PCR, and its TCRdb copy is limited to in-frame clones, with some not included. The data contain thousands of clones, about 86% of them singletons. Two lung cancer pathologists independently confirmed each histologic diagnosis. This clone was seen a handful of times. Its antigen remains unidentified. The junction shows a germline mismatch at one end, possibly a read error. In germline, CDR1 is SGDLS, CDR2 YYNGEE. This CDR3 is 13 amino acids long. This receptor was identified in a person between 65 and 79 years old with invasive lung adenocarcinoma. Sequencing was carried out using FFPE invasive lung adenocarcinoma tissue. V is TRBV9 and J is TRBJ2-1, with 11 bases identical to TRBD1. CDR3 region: CASTGQGDNEQFF. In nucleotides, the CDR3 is TGTGCGAGCACGGGACAGGGGGACAATGAGCAGTTCTTC. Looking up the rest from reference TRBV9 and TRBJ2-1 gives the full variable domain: DSGVTQTPKHLITATGQRVTLRCSPRSGDLSVYWYQQSLDQGLQFLIQYYNGEERAKGNILERFSAQQFPDLHSELNLSSLELGDSALYFCASTGQGDNEQFFGPGTRLTVL.